The next 25 T cell receptor beta chains were all read from a single sample in a study of blood T cell repertoires in COVID-19. The assay was immunoSEQ multiplex PCR, and TCRdb's table has in-frame clones only and misses some. The data hold about 210,000 clones, with around 80% observed a single time. The sample consisted of peripheral blood. All receptors come from a woman aged 50 to 65 with acute or convalescent COVID-19.

CDR3: CASSRGGGVKTTGELFF. The CDR3 nucleotides read TGCGCCAGCAGCCGCGGGGGAGGGGTTAAGACCACCGGGGAGCTGTTTTTT. The chain has TRBV5-1 and TRBJ2-2; 7 bases match TRBD2. J gave up 4 bases and V 4 bases, and 13 bases lay outside the gene matches. Germline V gene lookup returns CDR1 SGHRS and CDR2 YFSETQ. This CDR3 has 17 amino acids.

The chain recombines TRBV27 with TRBJ2-3; 9 bases align to TRBD2. Trimming took 7 bases from V and 4 from J; bases not matched to a gene: 9. This CDR3 is 15 amino acids long. Per the germline V gene, CDR1 is MNHEY and CDR2 is SMNVEV (reference sequence). In DNA, the CDR3 is TGTGCCAGCACCCCACTAGCGGGCTACTCAGATACGCAGTATTTT. Protein sequence: CASTPLAGYSDTQYF.

On this clone itself: Other DNA sequences of this sample code for an identical CDR3. The chain combines TRBV28 with TRBJ2-7; no definite D call. From germline, CDR1 is MDHEN and CDR2 SYDVKM. The V end lost 1 base, the J end lost 4 bases, and 5 bases lay between the germline ends. CDR3 size: 12 residues. The DNA for the CDR3 is TGTGCCAGCAGTTTATCGGGTTACGAGCAGTACTTC. Amino acids: CASSLSGYEQYF.

The V and J genes are TRBV19 and TRBJ2-1; a weak D match, TRBD2 (6 bases). Germline CDR1 is LNHDA and CDR2 is SQIVND (reference sequence). The CDR3 loop spans 15 amino acids. Trimming pared 6 bases from V and 7 bases from J, leaving 19 bases between. The CDR3 region has the DNA TGTGCCAGTAGAGCTGCGGGACTCCCTGGTAATGAGCAGTTCTTC. It codes for CASRAAGLPGNEQFF.

This clone was seen a single time. This clone may be a read error of a much larger clone one base away. The V call is TRBV6-5, the J call TRBJ2-5; TRBD1 agrees at 7 bases. The CDR3 has 13 amino acids. The J segment lost 1 base and the V segment lost 4 bases, leaving 0 bases of the junction unmatched. Germline V gene data show CDR1 as MNHEY and CDR2 as SVGAGI. The chain's CDR3 is CASSWDSQETQYF. In DNA, the CDR3 is TGTGCCAGCAGTTGGGACAGCCAAGAGACCCAGTACTTC.

The chain combines TRBV18 with TRBJ2-5; 12 nucleotides match TRBD1. This CDR3 is built from 15 residues. Trimming took 3 bases from V and 7 from J; bases not matched to a gene: 6. Looked up from germline, CDR1 is KGHSH and CDR2 is LQKENI. The CDR3 nucleotides are TGTGCCAGCTCACCGGGACAGGGGGCCTGGGGGACCCAGTACTTC. Residues: CASSPGQGAWGTQYF.

V is TRBV28 and J is TRBJ2-6; 9 bases align to TRBD1. Germline V gene sequence: CDR1 MDHEN, CDR2 SYDVKM. With 6 bases clipped from V and 1 base from J, the junction kept 10 bases outside the gene matches. This CDR3 comprises 18 residues. The CDR3 spells CASSESQGATSGANVLTF. CDR3 in DNA: TGTGCCAGCAGCGAATCACAGGGGGCGACTTCTGGGGCCAACGTCCTGACTTTC.

The rearrangement joins TRBV30 to TRBJ1-1; 10 bases align to TRBD1. V shed 8 bases, J shed 0 bases, and the junction held 3 bases outside the gene matches. The V gene's germline CDR1 is GTSNPN and CDR2 SVGIG (reference sequence). CDR3 length: 13 residues. The CDR3 DNA sequence: TGTGCCGGGACAGGGGTCGTGAACACTGAAGCTTTCTTT. It translates to CAGTGVVNTEAFF. Full variable domain (rest looked up from reference TRBV30 and TRBJ1-1): SQTIHQWPATLVQPVGSPLSLECTVEGTSNPNLYWYRQAAGRGLQLLFYSVGIGQISSEVPQNLSASRPQDRQFILSSKKLLLSDSGFYLCAGTGVVNTEAFFGQGTRLTVV.

The rearrangement uses TRBV24-1 and TRBJ2-2; the match to TRBD1 covers 8 bases. In germline, CDR1 is KGHDR, CDR2 SFDVKD. J lost 1 base, V lost 2 bases, and 2 bases had no gene match. There are 16 residues in the CDR3. CDR3 DNA sequence: TGTGCCACCAGTGATTGGGGGACAGGGAACACCGGGGAGCTGTTTTTT. Encoded protein: CATSDWGTGNTGELFF.

This chain links TRBV6-1 with TRBJ2-7; TRBD1 agrees at 7 bases. The CDR3 is made up of 14 amino acids. CDR1 and CDR2 from the germline V gene are MNHNS and SASEGT. With V trimmed by 0 bases and J by 6 bases, 5 bases remained unmatched. The CDR3 coding sequence is TGTGCCAGCAGTGAAGCAGCCAGGGGGTTCGAGCAGTACTTC. This gives the protein CASSEAARGFEQYF.

The rearrangement joins TRBV5-4 to TRBJ1-1, with 10 bases lining up with TRBD1. There are 14 residues in the CDR3. V lost 4 bases, J lost 7 bases, and 7 bases stayed unmatched. Germline V gene lookup returns CDR1 SGHNT and CDR2 YYREEE (reference sequence). The CDR3 nucleotides read TGTGCCAGCAGCCCAGGACAGGGGGATATTGAAGCTTTCTTT. Translating gives CASSPGQGDIEAFF.

The chain employs TRBV3-1 (or the pseudogene TRBV3-2) and TRBJ2-7; tentatively, D is TRBD1 (6 bases). Per the germline V gene, CDR1 is LGHDT and CDR2 is YNNKEL (reference sequence). V lost 2 bases and J 0 bases, leaving 14 bases between the germline ends. The CDR3 consists of 16 residues. The CDR3 loop is CASSQKGNRVSYEQYF. The CDR3 nucleotides read TGTGCCAGCAGCCAAAAGGGGAACAGGGTCTCCTACGAGCAGTACTTC.

This chain joins TRBV7-2 and TRBJ2-6; unclear D gene. This CDR3 region has 16 residues. Germline values: CDR1 SGHTA, CDR2 FQGNSA. The V end lost 1 base, the J end lost 1 base, and 8 bases lay between the germline ends. CDR3 bases: TGTGCCAGCAGCTTAGTAAGGAGTTCTGGGGCCAACGTCCTGACTTTC. This translates into CASSLVRSSGANVLTF.

This clone was detected only a few times. V usage is TRBV29-1 and J usage is TRBJ1-3, with D possibly TRBD1 on 6 matching bases. From germline, CDR1 is SQVTM and CDR2 ANQGSEA. Trimming left V 6 bases short and J 1 base short, with 16 bases between. This CDR3 spans 15 amino acids. The CDR3: CSVQVARGSGNTIYF. The CDR3 nucleotides are TGCAGCGTCCAAGTGGCCAGGGGTTCTGGAAACACCATATATTTT. The variable domain in full, completed from reference TRBV29-1 and TRBJ1-3, reads SAVISQKPSRDICQRGTSLTIQCQVDSQVTMMFWYRQQPGQSLTLIATANQGSEATYESGFVIDKFPISRPNLTFSTLTVSNMSPEDSSIYLCSVQVARGSGNTIYFGEGSWLTVV.

The chain recombines TRBV20-1 with TRBJ2-2; no firm D call. The CDR3 is made up of 11 amino acids. V lost 5 bases, J lost 7 bases, and 8 bases lay in between. Germline V gives CDR1 DFQATT, CDR2 SNEGSKA (reference sequence). CDR3 residues: CSAQLHGELFF. CDR3 coding DNA: TGCAGTGCTCAGTTGCACGGGGAGCTGTTTTTT.

The chain employs TRBV5-4 and TRBJ2-7; no reliable D call. CDR3 length: 15 amino acids. CDR1 and CDR2 (germline): SGHNT, YYREEE (reference sequence). The V end was cut by 0 bases, the J end by 0 bases, with 10 bases between. The CDR3 spells CASSLGLINSYEQYF. In DNA, the CDR3 is TGTGCCAGCAGCTTGGGACTCATTAACTCCTACGAGCAGTACTTC.

V usage is TRBV2 and J usage is TRBJ1-6; D is uncertain. The ends were cut back, 5 bases at V and 10 bases at J, with 12 bases in the middle. Germline CDR1 and CDR2: SNHLY and FYNNEI. The CDR3 contains 13 residues. CDR3 residues: CASSPAARSPLHF. The CDR3, as DNA: TGTGCCAGCAGTCCCGCAGCCAGGTCACCCCTCCACTTT.

This clone was counted a single time. The chain combines TRBV28 with TRBJ1-1, with D possibly TRBD1 on 5 matching bases. The CDR3 length is 15 residues. V was trimmed by 4 bases and J by 4 bases, leaving 16 bases between them. Per the germline V gene, CDR1 is MDHEN and CDR2 is SYDVKM. The CDR3 is CASSSQGGRGTEAFF. The DNA for the CDR3 is TGTGCCAGCAGTTCGCAGGGCGGGAGGGGCACTGAAGCTTTCTTT. The entire variable domain, with the rest obtained from reference TRBV28 and TRBJ1-1, is as follows: DVKVTQSSRYLVKRTGEKVFLECVQDMDHENMFWYRQDPGLGLRLIYFSYDVKMKEKGDIPEGYSVSREKKERFSLILESASTNQTSMYLCASSSQGGRGTEAFFGQGTRLTVV.

This rearrangement joins TRBV11-2 to TRBJ2-5; tentative D call: TRBD2 (5 bases). V dropped 7 bases and J dropped 4 bases, with 16 bases sitting between them. This CDR3 has 14 amino acids. The germline gives CDR1 SGHAT, CDR2 FQNNGV. CDR3 nucleotides: TGTGCCAGCACCTTGTCGAGGGCCGGAGAGACCCAGTACTTC. Translated: CASTLSRAGETQYF.

The chain uses TRBV15 and TRBJ2-7; 7 bases fit TRBD1. Germline lookup yields CDR1 LNHNV and CDR2 YYDKDF (reference sequence). The CDR3 covers 15 residues. V lost 5 bases to trimming and J lost 4 bases; unmatched junction nucleotides: 11. CDR3 nucleotides: TGTGCCACCAGCTCACCGGGACAGCGAGAGTACGAGCAGTACTTC. It is translated as CATSSPGQREYEQYF. Looking up the rest from reference TRBV15 and TRBJ2-7 gives the full variable domain: DAMVIQNPRYQVTQFGKPVTLSCSQTLNHNVMYWYQQKSSQAPKLLFHYYDKDFNNEADTPDNFQSRRPNTSFCFLDIRSPGLGDTAMYLCATSSPGQREYEQYFGPGTRLTVT.

The V call is TRBV28, the J call TRBJ2-7; D may be TRBD1 (6 bases). Trimming took 4 bases from V and 3 from J, leaving 13 bases between them. The CDR3 length is 14 residues. The germline CDR1 and CDR2 sequences are MDHEN and SYDVKM. The CDR3 here is CASSSLQGIYEQYF. As DNA, the CDR3 is TGTGCCAGCAGTTCCCTACAGGGAATCTACGAGCAGTACTTC. The variable domain in full, completed from reference TRBV28 and TRBJ2-7, reads DVKVTQSSRYLVKRTGEKVFLECVQDMDHENMFWYRQDPGLGLRLIYFSYDVKMKEKGDIPEGYSVSREKKERFSLILESASTNQTSMYLCASSSLQGIYEQYFGPGTRLTVT.

The V gene is TRBV10-3, the J gene TRBJ1-1; 8 bases agree with TRBD1. Unmatched junction bases numbered 11, after V lost 10 bases and J lost 4 bases. The CDR3 has 14 residues. From germline, CDR1 is ENHRY and CDR2 SYGVKD. The CDR3, as DNA: TGTGCCACCCAGGGGCAGGGGGCTGCCACTGAAGCTTTCTTT. Encoded protein: CATQGQGAATEAFF.

The chain combines TRBV7-9 with TRBJ1-6; D is uncertain. The CDR3 loop spans 13 amino acids. Germline CDR1 SEHNR, CDR2 FQNEAQ (reference sequence). Between the trimmed V and J ends, which lost 1 base and 9 bases, there was a span of 7 bases. The CDR3 bases are TGTGCCAGCAGCTTAGATGTCGGTTCACCCCTCCACTTT. Translating gives CASSLDVGSPLHF.

The CDR3 DNA follows: TGTGCCATCAGTGATTGGGGCATGAACACTGAAGCTTTCTTT. Its protein product is CAISDWGMNTEAFF. The V gene is TRBV10-3, the J gene TRBJ1-1, with D maybe TRBD1 (5 bases). The V gene's germline CDR1 is ENHRY and CDR2 SYGVKD. The CDR3 is 14 amino acids. V was trimmed by 3 bases and J by 0 bases, leaving 8 bases between them.

This clone turned up a few times. The chain is built from TRBV27 and TRBJ2-2, with 13 bases identical to TRBD2. The V and J ends lost 6 bases and 5 bases, in that order; junction bases with no gene match: 12. CDR1 is MNHEY and CDR2 is SMNVEV in the germline V gene (reference sequence). The CDR3 is 18 amino acids. The CDR3 region has the DNA TGTGCCAGCAGGACCGACACTAGCGGGAGGGGTTGGACCGGGGAGCTGTTTTTT. It is translated as CASRTDTSGRGWTGELFF.